These 10 T cell receptor beta chains were all obtained from the same sample, sequenced in a study of shared clonotypes between healthy human individuals. Clones were sequenced by immunoSEQ multiplex PCR, and TCRdb holds only the in-frame ones, with some missing. Of fewer than 1.4 million clones in the sample, 75% to 85% are singletons; the top ten hold 0.55% to 0.7%. Sequenced input: memory CD4+ T cells from PBMCs. Subset indicated: CD45RA-negative fraction. The receptors come from a man aged 18 to 30 in good health. Some clones in this sample may be carry-over from other donors' samples.

This clone was detected many times. V and J are TRBV4-1 and TRBJ2-7; D perhaps matches TRBD2 (5 bases). CDR3 size: 17 residues. Germline loops: CDR1 MGHRA, CDR2 YSYEKL. Trimming cost V 3 bases and J 0 bases, with 18 bases left between them. In nucleotides, the CDR3 is TGCGCCAGCAGCCAGGTGCGAAGAGGGCCAAGCTCCTACGAGCAGTACTTC. Its protein is CASSQVRRGPSSYEQYF.

With regard to this clone: This same CDR3 is encoded by further DNA sequences in the sample. This sequence joins TRBV6-5 and TRBJ1-5; D remains unclear. CDR3 length: 12 amino acids. Germline V gene lookup returns CDR1 MNHEY and CDR2 SVGAGI. V was trimmed by 5 bases and J by 3 bases, leaving 5 bases between them. CDR3 region: CASSTSNQPQHF. The CDR3 region has the DNA TGTGCCAGCAGTACTTCCAATCAGCCCCAGCATTTT.

The J gene is TRBJ2-7, the V gene TRBV18; the D gene is possibly TRBD2 (7 bases). CDR3 length: 15 amino acids. Germline V gene sequence: CDR1 KGHSH, CDR2 LQKENI. Deletions cut 0 bases from V and 5 bases from J, with 14 bases between. The CDR3 DNA reads TGTGCCAGCTCACCACCGAGGGGGGGAAGGAACGAGCAGTACTTC. It yields the protein CASSPPRGGRNEQYF.

This chain uses TRBV10-1 with TRBJ2-2; D is ambiguous. The CDR3 extends over 15 amino acids. V lost 11 bases and J 0 bases, leaving 16 bases between the germline ends. The germline gives CDR1 WNHNN, CDR2 SYGVQD (reference sequence). The CDR3 DNA sequence: TGCGCCGGCACCACGGGCCAAGCGAACACCGGGGAGCTGTTTTTT. It codes for CAGTTGQANTGELFF.

A word on this clone: This sample also contains other DNA sequences that code for the same CDR3. The J gene is TRBJ1-1, the V gene TRBV6-5; no clear D. Trimming took 0 bases from V and 2 from J, leaving 7 bases between them. There are 14 residues in the CDR3. From germline, CDR1 is MNHEY and CDR2 SVGAGI. The CDR3 here is CASSYSTVNTEAFF. Here the CDR3 DNA reads TGTGCCAGCAGTTACTCGACGGTAAACACTGAAGCTTTCTTT.

The CDR3 DNA is TGTGCCAGCAGCTTAGGTCGCGGGACAGGGGCCTACGAGCAGTACTTC. Protein sequence: CASSLGRGTGAYEQYF. The chain couples TRBV11-2 to TRBJ2-7; 10 bases match TRBD1. The CDR3 length is 16 residues. Trimming removed 1 base from V and 2 bases from J; junction bases left unmatched: 5. From germline, CDR1 is SGHAT and CDR2 FQNNGV.

Concerning this clone: The sample carries other DNA sequences with the same CDR3. The CDR3 is CASSVEGNTGELFF. The CDR3 DNA is TGTGCCAGCAGCGTAGAAGGGAACACCGGGGAGCTGTTTTTT. The gene calls are TRBV9 and TRBJ2-2; D is unresolved. V lost 0 bases and J lost 1, with 4 bases in between. The CDR3 sequence is 14 residues long. CDR1 is SGDLS, CDR2 YYNGEE, per germline.

V is TRBV29-1 and J is TRBJ1-1; 8 positions agree with TRBD1. The CDR3 totals 14 residues. J gave up 3 bases and V 3 bases, and 6 bases lay outside the gene matches. Germline loops: CDR1 SQVTM, CDR2 ANQGSEA. In DNA, the CDR3 is TGCAGCGTTGAGTGGTCAGGGGGCGACACTGAAGCTTTCTTT. Residues: CSVEWSGGDTEAFF.

CDR3 bases: TGTGCCAGCAGCACCTTTGTCGGACCGATGAACACTGAAGCTTTCTTT. It yields the protein CASSTFVGPMNTEAFF. The genes are TRBV7-6 and TRBJ1-1; D uncertain. The ends were cut back, 5 bases at V and 0 bases at J, with 16 bases in the middle. Germline V gives CDR1 SGHVS, CDR2 FNYEAQ. This CDR3 contains 16 residues.

The sample holds a few counts of this clone. This chain joins TRBV30 and TRBJ1-2; 8 nucleotides agree with TRBD1. Looked up from germline, CDR1 is GTSNPN and CDR2 is SVGIG (reference sequence). The CDR3 totals 12 residues. The V and J ends lost 4 bases and 4 bases, in that order; junction bases with no gene match: 2. The CDR3 region has the DNA TGTGCCTGGACAGGGGGCCGCTATGGCTACACCTTC. It specifies CAWTGGRYGYTF.